The entry that follows covers one T cell receptor beta chain sequence. Its matching antigen is unknown. The data originate from a study of shared clonotypes between healthy human individuals. Study at large: Three plates each covered CD4 naive and memory; CD8 naive two, CD8 memory one. Study findings and constraints: In contrast to clonotypes shared by all four donors, non-shared clonotypes had lower generation probabilities. Memory subsets generally showed smaller estimated richness than naive subsets did.

Only CD45RO-negative cells positively selected for CCR7 counted as naive CD8 cells, so terminally differentiated effector memory CD45RA+ cells were excluded. The input for sorted-subset replicate PCRs was about 210 ng DNA, 25,000 to 35,000 T cell genomes. The assay was immunoSEQ multiplex PCR, and TCRdb's table has in-frame clones only and misses some. The repertoire holds more than 2 million clones, with about 94% as singletons. The germline gives CDR1 SGHAT, CDR2 FQNNGV. The V end lost 0 bases, the J end lost 0 bases, and 9 bases lay between the germline ends. The CDR3 runs to 15 residues. The clonotype originates from a young man in good health. The chain links TRBV11-2 to TRBJ2-7; D uncertain. The sequencing sample was made of naive CD8+ T cells sorted from blood. The CDR3 sequence is CASSLEAESSYEQYF. The CDR3, as DNA: TGTGCCAGCAGCTTAGAGGCGGAGAGCTCCTACGAGCAGTACTTC.